This T cell receptor beta chain was retrieved from a study of blood T cell repertoires in COVID-19. The protocol was immunoSEQ multiplex PCR, while the TCRdb copy is restricted to in-frame clones and leaves out a portion. The repertoire holds 150,000 to 200,000 clones, with around 87% as singletons. The V gene's germline CDR1 is MNHEY and CDR2 SMNVEV (reference sequence). V lost 7 bases and J lost 3; bases outside the gene matches: 6. The CDR3 has 13 residues. The sequence was collected from a woman aged 45-65 years who had recovered from COVID-19. Source material: PBMCs or T cells enriched from blood (not recorded which). This chain joins TRBV27 and TRBJ2-7, with TRBD1 matching over 7 bases. CDR3 loop: CASTHSGGYEQYF. The DNA for the CDR3 is TGTGCCAGCACCCACTCAGGGGGCTACGAGCAGTACTTC.